Listed below are T cell receptor beta chains from one sample, sequenced in a study of Ad26.COV2.S vaccination and SARS-CoV-2 variants. TCRdb keeps only in-frame clones here, not all; method: immunoSEQ multiplex PCR. The sample holds some 480,000 clones; around nine tenths are singletons and the top ten take roughly 13%. The specimen comprised peripheral blood, sampled in a trial of Ad26.COV2.S vaccine versus placebo. Source of these receptors: a person between 18 and 60 years old who received the Ad26.COV2.S COVID-19 vaccine or a placebo. Each CDR3 is given with its conserved first and last residue. The D gene is left open where the match is weak. Part of the rows lack a size; the others show once, few, many or a class for expanded clones.

>TRBV5-1|TRBJ1-1|TRBD1|.
TGCGCCAGCGGCATGGGGGACAGGGACATGAACACTGAAGCTTTCTTT
CASGMGDRDMNTEAFF
>TRBV7-2|TRBJ2-1|.|.
TGTGCCAGCAGCTTAGAGGTTAGCTACAACTCCTACAATGAGCAGTTCTTC
CASSLEVSYNSYNEQFF
>TRBV30|TRBJ1-2|.|.
TGTGCCTGGAGGGTACAGGGATGGAACTATGGCTACACCTTC
CAWRVQGWNYGYTF
>TRBV10-3|TRBJ2-2|TRBD2|.
TGTGCCATCAGTGACGGGACTAGCACCGGGGAGCTGTTTTTT
CAISDGTSTGELFF
>TRBV7-3|TRBJ1-2|.|.
TGTGCCAGCAGCCCTATCCGGACGCCGCGGGCCACTATTGGCTACACCTTC
CASSPIRTPRATIGYTF
>TRBV19|TRBJ2-1|TRBD1|.
TGTGCCAGTGGACAGGGGAGAACAAACAATGAGCAGTTCTTC
CASGQGRTNNEQFF
>TRBV9|TRBJ2-2|TRBD1|.
TGTGCCAGCAGCAGGACAGGGAACACCGGGGAGCTGTTTTTT
CASSRTGNTGELFF
>TRBV30|TRBJ1-2|.|.
TGTGCCTGGAGTGTCTCGGACAAGGCCCATGGCACCTTC
CAWSVSDKAHGTF
>TRBV6-5|TRBJ1-1|.|.
TGTGCCAGCAGGCCCTCAGGGATTGGCACTGAAGCTTTCTTT
CASRPSGIGTEAFF
>TRBV28|TRBJ1-1|.|.
TGTGCCAGCACAGAGGGGCTTCTTACTGAAGCTTTCTTT
CASTEGLLTEAFF
>TRBV19|TRBJ2-1|TRBD2|many
TGTGCCAGTAGTACGAGGAGGGGGCTAGCGGGAGGGAGCTCCTACAATGAGCAGTTCTTC
CASSTRRGLAGGSSYNEQFF
>TRBV28|TRBJ1-2|.|.
TGTGCCAGCAGCATGTCCTATGGCTACACCTTC
CASSMSYGYTF
>TRBV7-2|TRBJ2-5|TRBD2|.
TGTGCCAGCAGGAGAAGCGGGAGTTCTGAGACCCAGTACTTC
CASRRSGSSETQYF
>TRBV28|TRBJ1-2|.|few
TGTGCCAGCAGTTACTCGGGCTATGGCTACACCTTC
CASSYSGYGYTF
>TRBV14|TRBJ2-1|.|.
TGTGCCAGCAGCCAGTACAATGAGCAGTTCTTC
CASSQYNEQFF
>TRBV15|TRBJ1-1|.|.
TGTGCCACCAGCAGAGTCGTCCGTAACACTGAAGCTTTCTTT
CATSRVVRNTEAFF
>TRBV6-5|TRBJ2-7|.|.
TGTGCCAGCAGTTATGGGGTTGGGGGCCTCTACGAGCAGTACTTC
CASSYGVGGLYEQYF
>TRBV28|TRBJ1-2|.|.
TGTGCCAGCAGTCCCAGGACCGGGCTTTATGGCTACACCTTC
CASSPRTGLYGYTF
>TRBV19|TRBJ2-7|TRBD2|.
TGTGCCAGTAGTGCCACAGCGGGAGGGTCCCACGAGCAGTACTTC
CASSATAGGSHEQYF
>TRBV30|TRBJ1-1|.|.
TGTGCCTGGAGTGGGCACAGTAGGGACACTGAAGCTTTCTTT
CAWSGHSRDTEAFF
>TRBV20-1|TRBJ2-1|.|.
TGCAGTGCTAGTAGCCTTTTCGTCTCGAGCTCCTACAATGAGCAGTTCTTC
CSASSLFVSSSYNEQFF
>TRBV28|TRBJ2-5|TRBD2|.
TGTGCCAGCAGTTTCGACGGGGGGGCCGGTCAGACCCAGTACTTC
CASSFDGGAGQTQYF
>TRBV28|TRBJ2-7|.|once
TGTGCCAGCAGTCGCCCGGGAGCAGACTCCTACGAGCAGTACTTC
CASSRPGADSYEQYF
>TRBV18|TRBJ2-5|.|.
TGTGCCAGCTCACCGTTAGCGGAAGAGACCCAGTACTTC
CASSPLAEETQYF
>TRBV7-8|TRBJ1-1|.|.
TGTGCCAGCAGCTTTATGACCTTCGGGAGGGACACTGAAGCTTTCTTT
CASSFMTFGRDTEAFF
>TRBV21-1|TRBJ2-3|.|.
TGTGCCAGCAGGCAAGGAGGGCTTGGCACAGATACGCAGTATTTT
CASRQGGLGTDTQYF
>TRBV27|TRBJ2-7|TRBD2|.
TGTGCCAGTGCGGGGGGTGGGCTAGCGGGAGGGTCTGGGGAGCAGTACTTC
CASAGGGLAGGSGEQYF
>TRBV5-4|TRBJ2-1|.|.
TGTGCCAGCAGCTTGGGAGGGGTGAACAATGAGCAGTTCTTC
CASSLGGVNNEQFF
>TRBV7-2|TRBJ1-1|.|.
TGTGCCAGCAGACCTGAGGCGTTGAGCACTGAAGCTTTCTTT
CASRPEALSTEAFF
>TRBV3-1/TRBV3-2|TRBJ1-2|.|.
TGTGCCAGCAGCCGGGGGCGGAGTAACTATGGCTACACCTTC
CASSRGRSNYGYTF
>TRBV5-1|TRBJ2-3|TRBD2|.
TGCGCCAGCCAACTAGCGGGAGCGGATACGCAGTATTTT
CASQLAGADTQYF
>TRBV12-1|TRBJ1-1|.|.
TGTGCCAGCAGCTTGCGGGGGGCTGTCGACACTGAAGCTTTCTTT
CASSLRGAVDTEAFF
>TRBV18|TRBJ1-2|.|.
TGTGCCAGCTCACCAGCCTTACAGTCGGTGTATGGCTACACCTTC
CASSPALQSVYGYTF